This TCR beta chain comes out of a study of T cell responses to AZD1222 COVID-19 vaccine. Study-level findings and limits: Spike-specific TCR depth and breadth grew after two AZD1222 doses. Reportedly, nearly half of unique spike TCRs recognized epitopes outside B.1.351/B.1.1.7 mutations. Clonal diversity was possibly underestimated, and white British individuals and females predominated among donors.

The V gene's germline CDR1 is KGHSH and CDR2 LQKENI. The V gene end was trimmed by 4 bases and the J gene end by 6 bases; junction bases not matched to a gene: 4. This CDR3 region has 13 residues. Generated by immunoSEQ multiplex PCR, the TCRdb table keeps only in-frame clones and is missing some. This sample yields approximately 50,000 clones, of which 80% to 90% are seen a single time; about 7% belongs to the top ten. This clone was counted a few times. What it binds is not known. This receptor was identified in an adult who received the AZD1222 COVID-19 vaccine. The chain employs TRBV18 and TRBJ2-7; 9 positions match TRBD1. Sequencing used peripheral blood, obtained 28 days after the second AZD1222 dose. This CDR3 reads CASSQDRGTEQYF. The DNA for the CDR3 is TGTGCCAGCTCACAGGACAGGGGCACCGAGCAGTACTTC.